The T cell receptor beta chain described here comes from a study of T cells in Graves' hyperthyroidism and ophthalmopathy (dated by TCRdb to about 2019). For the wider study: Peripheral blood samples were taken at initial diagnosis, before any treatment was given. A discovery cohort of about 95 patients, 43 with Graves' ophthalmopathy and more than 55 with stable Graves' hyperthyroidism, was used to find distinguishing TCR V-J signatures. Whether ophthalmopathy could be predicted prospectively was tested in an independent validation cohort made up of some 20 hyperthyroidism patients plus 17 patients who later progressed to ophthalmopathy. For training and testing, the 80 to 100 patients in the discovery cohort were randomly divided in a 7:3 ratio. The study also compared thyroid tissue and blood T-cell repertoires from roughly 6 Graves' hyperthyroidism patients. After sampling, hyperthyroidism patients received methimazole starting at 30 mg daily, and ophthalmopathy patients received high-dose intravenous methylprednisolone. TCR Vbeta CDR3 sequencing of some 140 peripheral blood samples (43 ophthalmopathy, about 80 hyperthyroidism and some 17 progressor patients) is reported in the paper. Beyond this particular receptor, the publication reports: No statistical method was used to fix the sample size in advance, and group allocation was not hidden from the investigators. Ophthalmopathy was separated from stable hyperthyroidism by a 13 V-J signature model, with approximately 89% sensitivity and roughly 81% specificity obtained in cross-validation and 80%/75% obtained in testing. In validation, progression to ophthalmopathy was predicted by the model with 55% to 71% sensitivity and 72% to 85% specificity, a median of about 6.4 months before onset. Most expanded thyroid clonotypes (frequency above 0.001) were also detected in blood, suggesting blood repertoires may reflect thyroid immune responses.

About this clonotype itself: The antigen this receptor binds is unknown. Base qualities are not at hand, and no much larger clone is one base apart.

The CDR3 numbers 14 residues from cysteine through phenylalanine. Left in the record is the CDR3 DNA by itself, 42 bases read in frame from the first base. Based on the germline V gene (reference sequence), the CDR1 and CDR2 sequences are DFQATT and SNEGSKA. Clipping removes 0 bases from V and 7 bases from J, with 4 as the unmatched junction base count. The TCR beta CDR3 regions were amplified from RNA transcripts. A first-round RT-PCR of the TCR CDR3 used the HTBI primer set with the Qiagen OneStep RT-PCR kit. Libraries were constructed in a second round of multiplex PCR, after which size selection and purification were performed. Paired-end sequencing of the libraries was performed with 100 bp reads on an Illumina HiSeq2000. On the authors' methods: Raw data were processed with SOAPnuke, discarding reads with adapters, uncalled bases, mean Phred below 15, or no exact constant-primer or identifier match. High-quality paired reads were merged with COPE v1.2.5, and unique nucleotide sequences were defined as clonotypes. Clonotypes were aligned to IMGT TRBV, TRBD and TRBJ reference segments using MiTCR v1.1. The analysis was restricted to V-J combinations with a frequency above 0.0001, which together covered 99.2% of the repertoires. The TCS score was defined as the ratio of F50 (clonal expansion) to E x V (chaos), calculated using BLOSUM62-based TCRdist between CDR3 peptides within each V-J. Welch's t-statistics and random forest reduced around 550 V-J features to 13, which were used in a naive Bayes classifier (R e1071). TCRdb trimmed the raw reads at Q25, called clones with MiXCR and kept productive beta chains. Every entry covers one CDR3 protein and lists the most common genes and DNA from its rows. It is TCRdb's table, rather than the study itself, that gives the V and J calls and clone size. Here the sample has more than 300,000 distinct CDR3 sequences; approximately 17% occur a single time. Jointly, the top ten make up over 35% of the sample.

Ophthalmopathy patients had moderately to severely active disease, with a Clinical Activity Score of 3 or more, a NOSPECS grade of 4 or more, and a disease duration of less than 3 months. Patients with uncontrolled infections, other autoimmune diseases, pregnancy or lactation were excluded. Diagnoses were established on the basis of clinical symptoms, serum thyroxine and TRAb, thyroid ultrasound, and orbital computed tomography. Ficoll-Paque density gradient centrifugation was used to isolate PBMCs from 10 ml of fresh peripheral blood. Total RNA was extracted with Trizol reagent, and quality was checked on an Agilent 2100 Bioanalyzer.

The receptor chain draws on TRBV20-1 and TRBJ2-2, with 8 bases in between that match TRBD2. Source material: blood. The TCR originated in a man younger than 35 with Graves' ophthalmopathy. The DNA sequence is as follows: TGCAGTGCTAGAGATTTCCTAGCGGGCGGGGAGCTGTTTTTT. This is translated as CSARDFLAGGELFF.